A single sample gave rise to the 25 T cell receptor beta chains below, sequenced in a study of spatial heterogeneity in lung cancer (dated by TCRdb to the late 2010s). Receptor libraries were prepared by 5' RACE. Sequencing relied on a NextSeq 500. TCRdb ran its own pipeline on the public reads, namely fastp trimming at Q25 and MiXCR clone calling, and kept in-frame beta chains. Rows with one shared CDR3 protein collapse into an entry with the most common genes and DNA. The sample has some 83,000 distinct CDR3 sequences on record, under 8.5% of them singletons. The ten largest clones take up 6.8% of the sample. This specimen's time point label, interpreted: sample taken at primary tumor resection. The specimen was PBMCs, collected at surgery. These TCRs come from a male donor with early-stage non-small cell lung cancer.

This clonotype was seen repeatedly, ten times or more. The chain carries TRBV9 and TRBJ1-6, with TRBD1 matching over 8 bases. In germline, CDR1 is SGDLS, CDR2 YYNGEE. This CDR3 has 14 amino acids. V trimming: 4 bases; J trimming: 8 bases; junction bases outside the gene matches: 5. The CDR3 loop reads CASSSDRADSPLHF. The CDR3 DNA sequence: TGTGCCAGCAGCTCGGACAGGGCGGATTCACCCCTCCACTTT.

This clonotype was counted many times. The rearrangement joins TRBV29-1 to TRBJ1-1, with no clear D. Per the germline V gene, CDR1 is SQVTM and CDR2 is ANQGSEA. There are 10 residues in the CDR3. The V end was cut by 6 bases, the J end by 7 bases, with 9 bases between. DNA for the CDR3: TGCAGCGTAGACGACGGTGAAGCTTTCTTT. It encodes CSVDDGEAFF.

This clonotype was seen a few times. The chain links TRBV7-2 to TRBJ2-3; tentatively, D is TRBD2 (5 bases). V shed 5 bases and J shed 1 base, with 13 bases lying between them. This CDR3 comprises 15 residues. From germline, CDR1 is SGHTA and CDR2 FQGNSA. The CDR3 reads CASSIRLTGTDTQYF. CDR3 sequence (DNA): TGTGCCAGCAGCATCCGACTAACGGGCACAGATACGCAGTATTTT.

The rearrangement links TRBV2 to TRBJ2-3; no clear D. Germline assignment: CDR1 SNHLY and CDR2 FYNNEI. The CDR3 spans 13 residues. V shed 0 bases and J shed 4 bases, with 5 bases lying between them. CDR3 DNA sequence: TGTGCCAGCAGTGAAGCGCTAGCAGATACGCAGTATTTT. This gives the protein CASSEALADTQYF.

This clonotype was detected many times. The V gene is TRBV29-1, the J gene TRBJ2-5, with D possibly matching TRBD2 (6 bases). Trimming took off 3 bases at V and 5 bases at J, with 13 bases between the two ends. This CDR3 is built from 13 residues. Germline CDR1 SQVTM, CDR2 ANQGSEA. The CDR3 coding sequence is TGCAGCGTTGAGGGGAGGAGGTCGGAGACCCAGTACTTC. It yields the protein CSVEGRRSETQYF.

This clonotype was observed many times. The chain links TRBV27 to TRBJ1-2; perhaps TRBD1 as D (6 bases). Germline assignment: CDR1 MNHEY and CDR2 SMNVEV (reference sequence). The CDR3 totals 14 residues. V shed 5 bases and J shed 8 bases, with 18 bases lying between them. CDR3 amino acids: CASSLRDTRSGYTF. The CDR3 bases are TGTGCCAGCAGTCTCCGGGACACCCGGTCGGGCTACACCTTC.

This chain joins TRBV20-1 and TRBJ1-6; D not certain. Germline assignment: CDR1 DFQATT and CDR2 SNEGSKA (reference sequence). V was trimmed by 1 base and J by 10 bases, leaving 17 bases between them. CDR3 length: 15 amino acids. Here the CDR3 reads CSARVPEGGNSPLHF. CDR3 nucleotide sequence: TGCAGTGCTAGAGTCCCCGAGGGAGGAAACTCACCCCTCCACTTT.

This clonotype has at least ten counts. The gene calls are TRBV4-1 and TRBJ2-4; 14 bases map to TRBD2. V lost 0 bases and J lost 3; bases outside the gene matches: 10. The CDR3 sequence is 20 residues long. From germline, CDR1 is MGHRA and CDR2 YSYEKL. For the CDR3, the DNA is TGCGCCAGCAGCCAAGAGGGACTAGCGGGAGAATTCAGTGGCAAAAACATTCAGTACTTC. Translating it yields CASSQEGLAGEFSGKNIQYF.

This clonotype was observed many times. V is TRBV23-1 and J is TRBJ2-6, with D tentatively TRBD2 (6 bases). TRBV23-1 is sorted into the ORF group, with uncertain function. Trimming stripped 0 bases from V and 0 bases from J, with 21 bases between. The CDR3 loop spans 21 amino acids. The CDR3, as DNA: TGCGCCAGCAGTCAATCTGTGGGACGGAGGGGCCAAACCTCTGGGGCCAACGTCCTGACTTTC. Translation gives CASSQSVGRRGQTSGANVLTF.

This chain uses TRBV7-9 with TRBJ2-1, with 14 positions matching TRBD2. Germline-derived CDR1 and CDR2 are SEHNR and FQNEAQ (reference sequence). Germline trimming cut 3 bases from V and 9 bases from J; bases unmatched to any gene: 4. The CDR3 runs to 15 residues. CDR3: CASSLGLAGVSEQFF. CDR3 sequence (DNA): TGTGCCAGCAGCTTGGGACTAGCGGGAGTGTCTGAGCAGTTCTTC.

The CDR3 bases are TGCAGTGCTAGAGACGCGGGAGGGTCTGACAATGAGCAGTTCTTC. Translation: CSARDAGGSDNEQFF. J is TRBJ2-1 and V is TRBV20-1; 9 bases are shared with TRBD2. The CDR3 extends over 15 amino acids. J was trimmed by 5 bases and V by 0 bases; bases with no gene match: 5. The germline gives CDR1 DFQATT, CDR2 SNEGSKA (reference sequence).

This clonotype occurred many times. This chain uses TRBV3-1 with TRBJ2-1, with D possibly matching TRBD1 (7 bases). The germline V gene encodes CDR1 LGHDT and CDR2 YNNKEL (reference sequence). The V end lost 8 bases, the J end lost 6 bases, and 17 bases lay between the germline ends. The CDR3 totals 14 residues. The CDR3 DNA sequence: TGTGCCAGCGGACTGACGCGGGACAGCAATGAGCAGTTCTTC. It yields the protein CASGLTRDSNEQFF.

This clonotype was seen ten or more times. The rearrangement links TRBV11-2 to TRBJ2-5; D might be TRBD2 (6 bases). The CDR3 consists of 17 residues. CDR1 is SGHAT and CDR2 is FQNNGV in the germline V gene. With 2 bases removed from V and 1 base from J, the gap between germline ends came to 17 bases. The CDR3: CASSLRVESGLQETQYF. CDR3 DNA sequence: TGTGCCAGCAGCTTAAGGGTGGAATCGGGACTCCAAGAGACCCAGTACTTC.

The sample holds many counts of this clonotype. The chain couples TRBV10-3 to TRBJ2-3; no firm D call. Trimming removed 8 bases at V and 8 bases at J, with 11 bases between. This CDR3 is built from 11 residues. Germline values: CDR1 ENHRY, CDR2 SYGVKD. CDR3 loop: CAISELGTQYF. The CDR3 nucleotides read TGTGCCATCTCCGAACTTGGTACGCAGTATTTT.

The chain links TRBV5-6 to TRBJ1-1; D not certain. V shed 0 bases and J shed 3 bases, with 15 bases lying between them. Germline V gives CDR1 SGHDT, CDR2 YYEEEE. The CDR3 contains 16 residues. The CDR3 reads CASSLAGPTSYTEAFF. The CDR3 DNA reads TGTGCCAGCAGCTTGGCCGGGCCTACCTCGTACACTGAAGCTTTCTTT.

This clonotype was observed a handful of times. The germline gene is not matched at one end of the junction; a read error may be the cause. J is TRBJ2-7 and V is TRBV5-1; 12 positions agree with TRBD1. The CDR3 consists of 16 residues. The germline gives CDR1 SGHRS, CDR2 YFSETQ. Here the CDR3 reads CASSSIPGQGAREQYF. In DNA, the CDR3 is TGCGCCAGCAGCTCCATACCGGGACAGGGGGCTCGGGAGCAATACTTC.

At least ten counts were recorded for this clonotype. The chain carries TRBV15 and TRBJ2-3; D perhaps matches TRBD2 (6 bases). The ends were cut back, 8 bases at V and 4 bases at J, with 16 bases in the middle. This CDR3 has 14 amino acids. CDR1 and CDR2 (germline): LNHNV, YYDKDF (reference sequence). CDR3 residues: CATEGWAGSDTQYF. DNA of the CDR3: TGTGCCACCGAGGGGTGGGCGGGATCAGATACGCAGTATTTT.

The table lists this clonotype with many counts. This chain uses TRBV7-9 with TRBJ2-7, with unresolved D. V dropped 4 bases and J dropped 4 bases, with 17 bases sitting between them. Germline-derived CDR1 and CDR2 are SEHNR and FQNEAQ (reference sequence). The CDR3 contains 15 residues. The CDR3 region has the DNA TGTGCCAGCAGCTCCCCGCTGGGTCAGGTTTACGAGCAGTACTTC. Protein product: CASSSPLGQVYEQYF.

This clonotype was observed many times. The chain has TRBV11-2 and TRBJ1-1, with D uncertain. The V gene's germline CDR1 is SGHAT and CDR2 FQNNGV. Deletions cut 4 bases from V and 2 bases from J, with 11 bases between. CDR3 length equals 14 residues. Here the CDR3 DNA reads TGTGCCAGCAGCTCCTTTCGGGGAAACACTGAAGCTTTCTTT. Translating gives CASSSFRGNTEAFF.

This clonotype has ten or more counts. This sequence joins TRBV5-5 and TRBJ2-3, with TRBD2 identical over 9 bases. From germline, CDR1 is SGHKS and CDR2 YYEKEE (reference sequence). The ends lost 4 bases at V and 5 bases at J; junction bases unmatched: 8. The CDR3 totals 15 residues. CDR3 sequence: CASSQLAGDKDTQYF. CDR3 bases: TGTGCCAGCAGCCAGTTAGCGGGAGATAAAGATACGCAGTATTTT.

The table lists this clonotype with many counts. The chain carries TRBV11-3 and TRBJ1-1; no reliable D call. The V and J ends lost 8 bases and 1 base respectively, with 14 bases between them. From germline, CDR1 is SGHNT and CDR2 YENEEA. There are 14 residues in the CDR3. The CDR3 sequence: CASVSGRTNTEAFF. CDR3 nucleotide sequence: TGTGCCAGCGTTTCTGGACGGACGAACACTGAAGCTTTCTTT.

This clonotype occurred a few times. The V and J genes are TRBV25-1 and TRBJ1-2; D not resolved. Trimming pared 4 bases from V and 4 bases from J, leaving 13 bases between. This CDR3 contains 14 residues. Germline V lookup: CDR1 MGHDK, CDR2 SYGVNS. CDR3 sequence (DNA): TGTGCCAGCAGTGTGGACGGGGTCGGCTATGGCTACACCTTC. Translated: CASSVDGVGYGYTF.

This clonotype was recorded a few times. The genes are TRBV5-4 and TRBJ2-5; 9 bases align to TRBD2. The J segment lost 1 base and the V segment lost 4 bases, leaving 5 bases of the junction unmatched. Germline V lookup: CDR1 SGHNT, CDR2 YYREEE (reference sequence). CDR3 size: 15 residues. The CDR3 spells CASSGLAGPQETQYF. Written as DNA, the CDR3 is TGTGCCAGCAGCGGCCTAGCGGGACCCCAAGAGACCCAGTACTTC. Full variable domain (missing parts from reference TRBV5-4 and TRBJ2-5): ETGVTQSPTHLIKTRGQQVTLRCSSQSGHNTVSWYQQALGQGPQFIFQYYREEENGRGNFPPRFSGLQFPNYSSELNVNALELDDSALYLCASSGLAGPQETQYFGPGTRLLVL.

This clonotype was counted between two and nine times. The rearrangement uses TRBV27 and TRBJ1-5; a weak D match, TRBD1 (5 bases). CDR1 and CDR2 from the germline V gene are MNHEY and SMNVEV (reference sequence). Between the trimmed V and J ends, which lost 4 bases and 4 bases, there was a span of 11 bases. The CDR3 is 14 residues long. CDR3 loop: CASSSLQGNQPQHF. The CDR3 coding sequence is TGTGCCAGCAGTTCCCTCCAGGGTAATCAGCCCCAGCATTTT.

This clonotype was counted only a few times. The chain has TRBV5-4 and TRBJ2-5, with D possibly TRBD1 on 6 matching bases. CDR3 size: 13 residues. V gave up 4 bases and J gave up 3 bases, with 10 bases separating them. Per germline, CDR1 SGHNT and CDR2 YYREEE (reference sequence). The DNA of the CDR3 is TGTGCCAGCAGCAAGCCAGGGGAAGAGACCCAGTACTTC. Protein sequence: CASSKPGEETQYF.